Following are 11 T cell receptor beta chains from one sample sequenced in a study of shared clonotypes between healthy human individuals. Generated by immunoSEQ multiplex PCR, the TCRdb table keeps only in-frame clones and is missing some. The repertoire has approximately 940,000 clones, 60% to 85% of them found once; the top ten carry about 1.5%. The source material was memory CD4+ T cells sorted from blood. Subset described: CD45RA-negative fraction. Source of these receptors: a man aged 18 to 29 in good health.

The V call is TRBV29-1, the J call TRBJ2-1, with 8 bases fitting TRBD2. The junction had 1 base not matched to a gene; V was cut back by 2 bases and J by 4 bases. The CDR3 contains 13 residues. CDR1 is SQVTM, CDR2 ANQGSEA, per germline. CDR3 region: CSVESGGYNEQFF. The DNA of the CDR3 is TGCAGCGTTGAAAGCGGGGGTTACAATGAGCAGTTCTTC.

The chain's CDR3 is CASSYSGRAPGNTIYF. The CDR3 DNA reads as TGTGCCAGCAGTTACTCGGGCAGGGCTCCTGGAAACACCATATATTTT. This sequence joins TRBV6-5 and TRBJ1-3; D perhaps matches TRBD1 (5 bases). Per the germline V gene, CDR1 is MNHEY and CDR2 is SVGAGI. V was clipped by 0 bases and J by 2 bases, with 11 bases between them. CDR3 length equals 16 residues.

The gene calls are TRBV7-9 and TRBJ1-1, with unresolved D. The germline V gene has CDR1 SEHNR and CDR2 FQNEAQ (reference sequence). This CDR3 region has 11 residues. Deletions cut 5 bases from V and 6 bases from J, with 7 bases between. DNA of the CDR3: TGTGCCAGCAGCCCCGCGGCTGAAGCTTTCTTT. Its protein product is CASSPAAEAFF.

This chain joins TRBV7-2 and TRBJ2-7; D is perhaps TRBD1 or TRBD2 (5 bases each). The CDR3 has 14 residues. Trimming took off 4 bases at V and 2 bases at J, with 12 bases between the two ends. Germline V lookup: CDR1 SGHTA, CDR2 FQGNSA. The CDR3 DNA reads TGTGCCAGCAGCTCCGGGACGAGACCCTACGAGCAGTACTTC. Residues: CASSSGTRPYEQYF.

This chain links TRBV2 with TRBJ2-3, with TRBD2 matching 11 bases. The CDR3 length is 17 residues. The V segment lost 6 bases and the J segment 6 bases; nucleotides outside the gene matches: 14. The germline gives CDR1 SNHLY, CDR2 FYNNEI. CDR3 DNA sequence: TGTGCCAGCAGCCCTACTAGCGGGAGAAGTAGGGGGGATACGCAGTATTTT. It is translated as CASSPTSGRSRGDTQYF.

The rearrangement links TRBV19 to TRBJ1-3; a possible D gene is TRBD1 (5 bases). CDR1 and CDR2 (germline): LNHDA, SQIVND (reference sequence). V was trimmed by 11 bases and J by 2 bases, leaving 13 bases between them. This CDR3 has 13 residues. CDR3 in amino acids: CASGGNPGNTIYF. CDR3 nucleotides: TGTGCCTCGGGGGGAAACCCTGGAAACACCATATATTTT.

This sequence joins TRBV4-2 and TRBJ1-3, with D hard to call. V lost 0 bases to trimming and J lost 0 bases, with 9 bases between them. The CDR3 sequence is 16 residues long. Germline CDR1 LGHNA, CDR2 YNFKEQ. The CDR3 sequence is CASSQDHTFSGNTIYF. The CDR3 region has the DNA TGTGCCAGCAGCCAAGATCACACCTTCTCTGGAAACACCATATATTTT.

The rearrangement uses TRBV28 and TRBJ1-1; no firm D call. The V gene's germline CDR1 is MDHEN and CDR2 SYDVKM. The CDR3 totals 15 residues. Trimming removed 8 bases from V and 5 bases from J, with 21 bases in between. This CDR3 is CASPPDSTMGTEAFF. DNA for the CDR3: TGTGCCAGCCCTCCCGACTCCACTATGGGAACTGAAGCTTTCTTT.

V gene TRBV2 combines with J gene TRBJ1-5; no clear D. V lost 7 bases and J 3 bases, leaving 16 bases between the germline ends. The CDR3 has 15 amino acids. Germline lookup yields CDR1 SNHLY and CDR2 FYNNEI. CDR3 DNA sequence: TGTGCCAGCAAAGAAGGCGTTTACGACAATCAGCCCCAGCATTTT. Translated: CASKEGVYDNQPQHF.

CDR3 amino acids: CAISESQGLLGAEAFF. Written as DNA, the CDR3 is TGTGCCATCAGTGAGTCTCAGGGGCTCCTCGGCGCTGAAGCTTTCTTT. V is TRBV10-3 and J is TRBJ1-1; a weak D match, TRBD1 (6 bases). The CDR3 is 16 amino acids. The germline V gene encodes CDR1 ENHRY and CDR2 SYGVKD. Deletions cut 0 bases from V and 6 bases from J, with 17 bases between.

J is TRBJ2-1 and V is TRBV7-2, with D hard to call. Germline CDR1 and CDR2: SGHTA and FQGNSA. Trimming left V 4 bases short and J 9 bases short, with 19 bases between. The CDR3 totals 15 residues. The CDR3 here is CASSYSATANGEQFF. CDR3 nucleotide sequence: TGTGCCAGCAGCTACTCCGCTACAGCAAATGGTGAGCAGTTCTTC.